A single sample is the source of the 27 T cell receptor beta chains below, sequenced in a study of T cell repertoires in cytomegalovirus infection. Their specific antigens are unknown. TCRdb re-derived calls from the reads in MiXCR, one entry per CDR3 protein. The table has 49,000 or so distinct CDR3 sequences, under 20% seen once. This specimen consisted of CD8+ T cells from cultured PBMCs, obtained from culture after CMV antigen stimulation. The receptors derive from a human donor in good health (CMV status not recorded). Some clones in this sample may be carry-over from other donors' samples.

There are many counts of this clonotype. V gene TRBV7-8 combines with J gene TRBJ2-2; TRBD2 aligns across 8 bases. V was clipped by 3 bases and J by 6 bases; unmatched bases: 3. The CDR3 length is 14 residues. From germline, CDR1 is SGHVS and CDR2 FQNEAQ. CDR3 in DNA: TGTGCCAGCAGCTTTGTCGGGGGGGCCGGGGAGCTGTTTTTT. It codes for CASSFVGGAGELFF.

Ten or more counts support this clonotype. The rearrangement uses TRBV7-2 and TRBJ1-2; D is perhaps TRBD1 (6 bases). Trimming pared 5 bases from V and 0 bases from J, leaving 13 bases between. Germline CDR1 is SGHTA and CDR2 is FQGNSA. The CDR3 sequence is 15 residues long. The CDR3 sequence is CASSPRQDPNYGYTF. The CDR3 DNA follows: TGTGCCAGCAGCCCGCGACAGGATCCTAACTATGGCTACACCTTC.

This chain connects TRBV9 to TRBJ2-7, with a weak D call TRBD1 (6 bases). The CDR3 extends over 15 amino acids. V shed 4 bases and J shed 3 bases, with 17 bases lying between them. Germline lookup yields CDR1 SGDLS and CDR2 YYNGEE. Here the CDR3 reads CASSISGEPNYEQYF. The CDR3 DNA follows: TGTGCCAGCAGCATCTCAGGGGAGCCCAACTACGAGCAGTACTTC.

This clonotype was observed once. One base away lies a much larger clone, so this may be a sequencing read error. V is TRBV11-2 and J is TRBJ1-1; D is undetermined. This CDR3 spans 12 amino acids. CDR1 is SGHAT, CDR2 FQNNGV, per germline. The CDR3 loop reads CASSFRGTKAFF. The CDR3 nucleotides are TGTGCCAGCAGCTTTAGAGGCACTAAAGCTTTCTTT.

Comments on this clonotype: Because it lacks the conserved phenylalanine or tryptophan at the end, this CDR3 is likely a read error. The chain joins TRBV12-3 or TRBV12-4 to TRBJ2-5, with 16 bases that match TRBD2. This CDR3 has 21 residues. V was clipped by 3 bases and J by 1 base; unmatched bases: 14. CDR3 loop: CASSFRSPGLAGGPPQETQYC. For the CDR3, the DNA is TGTGCCAGCAGTTTTAGGTCGCCGGGACTAGCGGGAGGGCCGCCCCAAGAGACCCAGTACTGC.

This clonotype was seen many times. The CDR3 coding sequence is TGCGCCAGCAGCTTGGATCTACAGGGACTCGAAGCTTTCTTT. It specifies CASSLDLQGLEAFF. The J gene is TRBJ1-1, the V gene TRBV5-1, with D perhaps matching TRBD1 (6 bases). This CDR3 region has 14 residues. Trimming left V 0 bases short and J 8 bases short, with 14 bases between. CDR1 and CDR2 (germline): SGHRS, YFSETQ.

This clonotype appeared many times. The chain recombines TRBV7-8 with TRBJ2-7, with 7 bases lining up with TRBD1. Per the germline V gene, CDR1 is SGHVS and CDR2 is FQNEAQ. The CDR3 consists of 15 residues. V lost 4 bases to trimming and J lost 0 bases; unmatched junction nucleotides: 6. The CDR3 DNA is TGTGCCAGCAGCTACGGGACAGAGGACTCCTACGAGCAGTACTTC. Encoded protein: CASSYGTEDSYEQYF.

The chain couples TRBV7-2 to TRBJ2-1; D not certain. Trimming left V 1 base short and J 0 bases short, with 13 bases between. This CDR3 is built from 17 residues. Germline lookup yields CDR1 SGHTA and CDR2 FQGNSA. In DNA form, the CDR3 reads TGTGCCAGCAGCTTAGTACCAGGCATGAGCTCCTACAATGAGCAGTTCTTC. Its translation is CASSLVPGMSSYNEQFF.

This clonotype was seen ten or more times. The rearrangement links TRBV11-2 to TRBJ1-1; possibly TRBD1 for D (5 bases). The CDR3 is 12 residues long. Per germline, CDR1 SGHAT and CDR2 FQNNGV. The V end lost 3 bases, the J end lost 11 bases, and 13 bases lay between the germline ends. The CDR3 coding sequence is TGTGCCAGCAGCTTCGACGGGGGTGTGGCTTTCTTT. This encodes CASSFDGGVAFF. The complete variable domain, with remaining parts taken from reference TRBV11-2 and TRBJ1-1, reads EAGVAQSPRYKIIEKRQSVAFWCNPISGHATLYWYQQILGQGPKLLIQFQNNGVVDDSQLPKDRFSAERLKGVDSTLKIQPAKLEDSAVYLCASSFDGGVAFFGQGTRLTVV.

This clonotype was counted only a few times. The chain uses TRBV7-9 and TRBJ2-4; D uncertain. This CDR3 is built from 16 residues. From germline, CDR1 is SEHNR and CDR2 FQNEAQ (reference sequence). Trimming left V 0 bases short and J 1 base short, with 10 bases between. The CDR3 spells CASSLASGMAKNIQYF. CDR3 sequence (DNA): TGTGCCAGCAGCTTAGCGTCTGGGATGGCCAAAAACATTCAGTACTTC.

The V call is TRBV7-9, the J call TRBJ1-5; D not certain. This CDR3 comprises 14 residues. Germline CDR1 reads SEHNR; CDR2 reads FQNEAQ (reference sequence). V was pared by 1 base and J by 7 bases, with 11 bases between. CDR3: CASSLVGSGQPQHF. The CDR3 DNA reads TGTGCCAGCAGCTTAGTGGGATCTGGACAGCCCCAGCATTTT. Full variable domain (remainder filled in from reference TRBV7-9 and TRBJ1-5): DTGVSQNPRHKITKRGQNVTFRCDPISEHNRLYWYRQTLGQGPEFLTYFQNEAQLEKSRLLSDRFSAERPKGSFSTLEIQRTEQGDSAMYLCASSLVGSGQPQHFGDGTRLSIL.

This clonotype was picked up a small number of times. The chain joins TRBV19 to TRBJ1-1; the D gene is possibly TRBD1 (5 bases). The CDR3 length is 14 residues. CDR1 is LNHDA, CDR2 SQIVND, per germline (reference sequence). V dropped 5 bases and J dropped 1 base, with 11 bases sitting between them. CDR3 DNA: TGTGCCAGTAGTTTGGGGCTGGGGAACACTGAAGCTTTCTTT. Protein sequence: CASSLGLGNTEAFF.

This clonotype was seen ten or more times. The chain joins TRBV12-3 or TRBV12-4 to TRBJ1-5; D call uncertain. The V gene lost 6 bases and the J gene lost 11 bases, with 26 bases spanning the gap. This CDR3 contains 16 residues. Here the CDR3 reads CASSFSLVQDRASQHF. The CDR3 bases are TGTGCCAGCAGCTTTTCCCTGGTTCAGGACCGCGCGTCCCAGCATTTT.

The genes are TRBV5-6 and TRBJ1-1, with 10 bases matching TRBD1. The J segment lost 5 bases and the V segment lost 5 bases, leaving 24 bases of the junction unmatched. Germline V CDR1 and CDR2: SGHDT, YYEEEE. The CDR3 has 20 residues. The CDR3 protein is CASRFAPSGQGDYRRTEAFF. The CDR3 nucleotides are TGTGCCAGCAGATTTGCCCCAAGTGGACAGGGGGATTACAGGAGAACTGAAGCTTTCTTT. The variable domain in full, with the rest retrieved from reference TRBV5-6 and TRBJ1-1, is DAGVTQSPTHLIKTRGQQVTLRCSPKSGHDTVSWYQQALGQGPQFIFQYYEEEERQRGNFPDRFSGHQFPNYSSELNVNALLLGDSALYLCASRFAPSGQGDYRRTEAFFGQGTRLTVV.

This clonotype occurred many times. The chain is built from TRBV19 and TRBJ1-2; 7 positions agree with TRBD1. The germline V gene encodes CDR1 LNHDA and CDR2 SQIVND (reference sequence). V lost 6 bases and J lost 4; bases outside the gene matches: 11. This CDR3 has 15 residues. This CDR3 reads CASSPGQARIYGYTF. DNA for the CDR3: TGTGCCAGTAGCCCAGGACAGGCTAGAATCTATGGCTACACCTTC.

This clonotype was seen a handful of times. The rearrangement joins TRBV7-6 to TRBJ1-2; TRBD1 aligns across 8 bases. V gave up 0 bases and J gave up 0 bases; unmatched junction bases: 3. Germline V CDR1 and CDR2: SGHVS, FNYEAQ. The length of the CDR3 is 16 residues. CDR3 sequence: CASSLAPTGANYGYTF. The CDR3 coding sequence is TGTGCCAGCAGCTTAGCGCCGACAGGGGCTAACTATGGCTACACCTTC.

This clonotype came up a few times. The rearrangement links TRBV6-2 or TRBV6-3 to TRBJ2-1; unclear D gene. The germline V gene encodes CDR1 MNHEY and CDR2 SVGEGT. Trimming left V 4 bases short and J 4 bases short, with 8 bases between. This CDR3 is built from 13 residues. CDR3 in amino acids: CASSSSGYNEQFF. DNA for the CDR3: TGTGCCAGCAGTTCCAGTGGGTACAATGAGCAGTTCTTC.

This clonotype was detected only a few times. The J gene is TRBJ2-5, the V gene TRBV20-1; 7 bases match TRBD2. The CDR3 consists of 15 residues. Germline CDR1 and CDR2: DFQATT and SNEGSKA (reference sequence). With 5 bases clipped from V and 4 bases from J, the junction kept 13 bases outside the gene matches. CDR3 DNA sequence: TGCAGTGCTCGCCACGTCAGCGGGGACCGAGAGACCCAGTACTTC. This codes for CSARHVSGDRETQYF.

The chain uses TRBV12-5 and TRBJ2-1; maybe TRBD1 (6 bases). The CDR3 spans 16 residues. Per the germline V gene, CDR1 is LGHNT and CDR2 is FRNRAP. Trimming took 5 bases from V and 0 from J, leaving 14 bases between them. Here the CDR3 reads CASGGSQDSSYNEQFF. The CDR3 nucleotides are TGTGCTAGTGGTGGCTCACAGGACAGCTCCTACAATGAGCAGTTCTTC.

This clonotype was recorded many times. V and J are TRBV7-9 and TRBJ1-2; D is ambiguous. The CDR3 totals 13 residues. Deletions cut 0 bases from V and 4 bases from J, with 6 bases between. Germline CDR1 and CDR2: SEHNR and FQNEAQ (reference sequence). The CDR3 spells CASSLAFSYGYTF. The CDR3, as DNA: TGTGCCAGCAGCTTAGCGTTTTCCTATGGCTACACCTTC. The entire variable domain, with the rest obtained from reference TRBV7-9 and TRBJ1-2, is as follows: DTGVSQNPRHKITKRGQNVTFRCDPISEHNRLYWYRQTLGQGPEFLTYFQNEAQLEKSRLLSDRFSAERPKGSFSTLEIQRTEQGDSAMYLCASSLAFSYGYTFGSGTRLTVV.

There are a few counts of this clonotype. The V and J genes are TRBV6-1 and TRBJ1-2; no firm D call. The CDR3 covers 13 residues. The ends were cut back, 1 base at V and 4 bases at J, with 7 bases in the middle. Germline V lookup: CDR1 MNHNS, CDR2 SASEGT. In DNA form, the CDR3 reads TGTGCCAGCAGTGAAGGAGTAGTCTATGGCTACACCTTC. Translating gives CASSEGVVYGYTF.

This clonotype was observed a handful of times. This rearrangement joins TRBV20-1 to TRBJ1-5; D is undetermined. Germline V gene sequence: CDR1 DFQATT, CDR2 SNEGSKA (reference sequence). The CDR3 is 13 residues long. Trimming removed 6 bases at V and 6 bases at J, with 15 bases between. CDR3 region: CSALERTSQPQHF. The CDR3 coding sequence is TGCAGTGCCCTCGAGCGGACGTCTCAGCCCCAGCATTTT.

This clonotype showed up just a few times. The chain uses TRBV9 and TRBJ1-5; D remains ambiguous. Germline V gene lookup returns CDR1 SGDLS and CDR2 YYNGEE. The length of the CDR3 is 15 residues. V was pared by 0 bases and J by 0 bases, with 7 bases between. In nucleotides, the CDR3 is TGTGCCAGCAGCGTAGGCCCCACTAGCAATCAGCCCCAGCATTTT. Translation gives CASSVGPTSNQPQHF. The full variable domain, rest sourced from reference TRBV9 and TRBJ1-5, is DSGVTQTPKHLITATGQRVTLRCSPRSGDLSVYWYQQSLDQGLQFLIQYYNGEERAKGNILERFSAQQFPDLHSELNLSSLELGDSALYFCASSVGPTSNQPQHFGDGTRLSIL.

CDR3 coding DNA: TGTGCCAGCAGTCCCCAGGGTTCTGGGGCCAACGTCCTGACTTTC. It specifies CASSPQGSGANVLTF. The V call is TRBV27, the J call TRBJ2-6; D is possibly TRBD1 (5 bases). Trimming removed 5 bases at V and 1 base at J, with 9 bases between. The germline V gene encodes CDR1 MNHEY and CDR2 SMNVEV (reference sequence). The CDR3 covers 15 residues.

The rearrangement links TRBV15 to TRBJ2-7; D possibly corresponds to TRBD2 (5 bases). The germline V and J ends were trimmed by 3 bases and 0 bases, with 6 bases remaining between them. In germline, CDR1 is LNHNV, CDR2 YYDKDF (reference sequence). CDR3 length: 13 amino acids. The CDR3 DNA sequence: TGTGCCACCAGCAGCGGGATCTCCTACGAGCAGTACTTC. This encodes CATSSGISYEQYF.

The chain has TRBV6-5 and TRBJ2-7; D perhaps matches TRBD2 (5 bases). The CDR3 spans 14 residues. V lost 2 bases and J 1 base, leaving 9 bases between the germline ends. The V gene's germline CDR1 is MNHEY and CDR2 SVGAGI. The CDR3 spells CASSYASGSYEQYF. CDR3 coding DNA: TGTGCCAGCAGTTACGCGTCGGGGTCCTACGAGCAGTACTTC.

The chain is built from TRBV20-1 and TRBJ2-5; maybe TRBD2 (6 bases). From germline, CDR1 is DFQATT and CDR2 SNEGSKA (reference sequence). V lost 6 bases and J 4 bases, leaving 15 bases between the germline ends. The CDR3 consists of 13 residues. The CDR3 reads CSARRDWGETQYF. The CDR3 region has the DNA TGCAGTGCGCGCAGGGACTGGGGAGAGACCCAGTACTTC.